A selection of T cell receptor beta chains follows, all from one sample in a study of shared clonotypes between healthy human individuals. Using immunoSEQ multiplex PCR, the repertoire was profiled, and TCRdb retains in-frame clones only, with some absent. This sample has 1,400,000 or so clones, with less than 99% found just once. Input material: naive CD4+ T cells sorted from blood. These receptors all stem from a man aged 25-45 years in good health. Each CDR3 is given with its conserved first and last residue.

TRBJ2-7	TRBV5-1	14	CASSLDRPTYEQYF
TRBJ1-2	TRBV7-2	16	CASSFRQGPGGYGYTF
TRBJ2-1	TRBV11-1	19	CASSSSGDRGDYSYNEQFF
TRBJ2-2	TRBV9	16	CASSVVPVPSTGELFF
TRBJ2-2	TRBV7-9	17	CASSLLAGGPGTGELFF
TRBJ2-5	TRBV6-6	13	CASRDGVQETQYF
TRBJ2-7	TRBV7-9	15	CASSPHRGRGYEQYF
TRBJ2-3	TRBV10-1	16	CASSDLAGDSTDTQYF
TRBJ1-4	TRBV29-1	11	CSGGQTEKLFF
TRBJ2-7	TRBV2	12	CAIGRETYEQYF
TRBJ2-1	TRBV5-1	18	CASSSWTSGRSGYNEQFF
TRBJ2-7	TRBV6-6	15	CASRGRQGAPDEQYF
TRBJ1-5	TRBV19	13	CASSRVRNQPQHF
TRBJ1-1	TRBV9	15	CASSVGPPAHTEAFF
TRBJ2-5	TRBV18	13	CASSPSGTETQYF
TRBJ2-1	TRBV7-2	15	CASSSRDSSYNEQFF
TRBJ1-5	TRBV12-1	15	CASSFGSDSNQPQHF
TRBJ2-2	TRBV7-9	15	CATERRDMYTGELFF
TRBJ2-7	TRBV27	17	CASSPTLAGATPYEQYF
TRBJ2-3	TRBV5-1	14	CASSGGGSTDTQYF
TRBJ1-5	TRBV28	16	CASPPTAAYSNQPQHF
TRBJ2-5	TRBV18	12	CASSPPQETQYF
TRBJ2-7	TRBV5-1	18	CASSLQLAGVGSSYEQYF
TRBJ2-7	TRBV15	16	CATSRTKGQGIYEQYF
TRBJ2-3	TRBV10-2	11	CASSNTDTQYF
TRBJ2-7	TRBV19	14	CASREPGLPYEQYF
TRBJ2-6	TRBV6-6	15	CASSSIHSGANVLTF
TRBJ2-1	TRBV5-1	18	CASSSRTSGRAGYNEQFF
TRBJ1-2	TRBV27	12	CASSPSGLGYTF
TRBJ2-7	TRBV30	13	CAWSVGESYEQYF
TRBJ2-3	TRBV4-2	14	CASSIRDREDTQYF
TRBJ2-3	TRBV29-1	13	CSSRGVVTDTQYF
TRBJ2-7	TRBV6-6	14	CASRRTGGSYEQYF
TRBJ1-1	TRBV10-1	14	CASSEGGPPTEAFF
TRBJ1-1	TRBV13	14	CASSRDRANTEAFF
TRBJ2-7	TRBV5-1	14	CASSLVAGPSEQYF
TRBJ2-7	TRBV5-4	12	CASSSIAGEQYF
TRBJ1-5	TRBV19	15	CASRAGARGNQPQHF
TRBJ1-4	TRBV5-1	16	CASTRGTGPTNEKLFF
TRBJ2-7	TRBV5-1	15	CASSLALAGVHEQYF
TRBJ2-3	TRBV6-6	15	CASSSWGTSTDTQYF
TRBJ2-7	TRBV4-3	15	CASSRAGEGAYEQYF
TRBJ2-5	TRBV5-1	14	CASRTSGTQETQYF
TRBJ2-1	TRBV7-3	12	CASSLISGEQFF
TRBJ2-5	TRBV5-1	16	CASSFGLAGGRETQYF
TRBJ2-1	TRBV5-5	16	CASSFSGVPVYNEQFF
TRBJ2-1	TRBV28	14	CARPGTGRYNEQFF
TRBJ2-7	TRBV5-1	14	CASSLLETPYEQYF
TRBJ2-5	TRBV7-9	17	CASSLIVGDRAQETQYF
TRBJ1-1	TRBV28	16	CASSPAGIVPNTEAFF
TRBJ2-3	TRBV18	15	CASSPRDGSTDTQYF
TRBJ2-3	TRBV7-3	14	CASSLDRITDTQYF
TRBJ2-3	TRBV5-1	16	CASSYSSGPLRSAQYF
TRBJ2-2	TRBV6-5	13	CASSETLGGELFF
TRBJ2-1	TRBV20-1	10	CSAPNNEQFF
TRBJ1-1	TRBV30	11	CALQVYTEAFF
TRBJ1-4	TRBV5-1	17	CASSLATGGRSNEKLFF
TRBJ2-1	TRBV27	18	CASSLRTGGFSSYNEQFF
TRBJ1-5	TRBV5-8	13	CASSSQGPQPQHF
TRBJ2-5	TRBV9	16	CASSVALAGVGETQYF